Each of the 3 T cell receptor beta chains below was sequenced from the same sample in a study of shared clonotypes between healthy human individuals. CD45RO negativity and positive selection for CCR7 defined naive CD8 cells, a population that excluded terminally differentiated effector memory CD45RA+ cells. Produced via immunoSEQ multiplex PCR; TCRdb's table is partial and in-frame only. The sample has over 750,000 clones, around 96% seen once. Sample: naive CD8+ T cells sorted from blood. The receptor source for this set is a man aged 25 to 40 in good health.

This chain joins TRBV11-2 and TRBJ2-1, with 9 nucleotides matching TRBD2. J gave up 8 bases and V 8 bases, and 13 bases lay outside the gene matches. Germline V gene sequence: CDR1 SGHAT, CDR2 FQNNGV. There are 15 residues in the CDR3. The CDR3 DNA reads TGTGCCAGCCTAGAAAGGGCGGGAGGGCCCGATGAGCAGTTCTTC. Protein product: CASLERAGGPDEQFF.

This rearrangement joins TRBV28 to TRBJ2-7, with TRBD2 matching over 11 bases. Trimming took 2 bases from V and 3 from J; bases not matched to a gene: 9. In germline, CDR1 is MDHEN, CDR2 SYDVKM. The CDR3 consists of 17 residues. CDR3 coding DNA: TGTGCCAGCAGTTTAGCGATAGCGGGAGGGGGGAGCTACGAGCAGTACTTC. As protein: CASSLAIAGGGSYEQYF.

The chain uses TRBV7-2 and TRBJ1-5; weak D call: TRBD1 (5 bases). Germline V gene sequence: CDR1 SGHTA, CDR2 FQGNSA. Trimming cost V 5 bases and J 1 base, with 15 bases left between them. This CDR3 comprises 16 residues. CDR3 in DNA: TGTGCCAGCAGCCTTTCGGTGGGACTGAGCAATCAGCCCCAGCATTTT. Translation gives CASSLSVGLSNQPQHF.